This T cell receptor (beta chain) comes out of a study of blood T cell repertoires in COVID-19. J was trimmed by 6 bases and V by 3 bases; bases with no gene match: 6. This CDR3 is built from 14 residues. Germline CDR1 is SGHDT and CDR2 is YYEEEE. In its sample, this clone was seen a few times. Generated by immunoSEQ multiplex PCR, the TCRdb table keeps only in-frame clones and is missing some. The table has roughly 200,000 clones, 76% seen once; the top ten hold roughly 8.8%. The sample taken for sequencing was peripheral blood. This chain links TRBV5-6 with TRBJ2-3; 8 bases are a match to TRBD2. The source is a woman in her 50s with active or convalescent COVID-19. CDR3 sequence reads: CASSSLAGLDTQYF. CDR3 DNA: TGTGCCAGCAGCTCCCTAGCGGGCCTCGATACGCAGTATTTT.